This is a list of T cell receptor beta chains from one sample in a study of T-cell reconstitution after alpha-beta-depleted transplantation in children. From the PCR reads, TCRdb called clonotypes with MiXCR, one entry per CDR3 protein. The sample has 700,000 or so distinct CDR3 sequences, around 12% seen once. Sequences were derived from PBMCs, sampled before TCRalphabeta/CD19-depleted stem cell transplant. Source of these receptors: a girl aged 2 to 9 with congenital amegakaryocytic thrombocytopenia, due to receive a stem cell transplant. Each CDR3 is given with its conserved first and last residue. D genes are given only for firm matches. Clone size, where shown, is once, few, many, or a class for clones that have expanded.

D,size,V,J,CDR3,DNA
-,few,TRBV5-1,TRBJ2-1,CASRPGSGEASEQFF,TGCGCCAGCAGACCCGGGTCAGGGGAGGCGAGTGAGCAGTTCTTC
-,many,TRBV29-1,TRBJ2-7,CSVSTGRHEQYF,TGCAGCGTTTCGACAGGGAGGCACGAGCAGTACTTC
-,few,TRBV19,TRBJ1-5,CATGSARNSTQPQHF,TGTGCCACAGGGAGTGCCCGGAATAGCACTCAGCCCCAGCATTTT
-,-,TRBV7-6,TRBJ2-5,CASSSPGLGGETQYF,TGTGCCAGCAGCTCTCCGGGACTAGGGGGCGAGACCCAGTACTTC
TRBD2,few,TRBV5-1,TRBJ2-1,CASSFRAQREGGEQFF,TGCGCCAGCAGCTTTCGGGCCCAGCGGGAGGGAGGTGAGCAGTTCTTC
TRBD2,many,TRBV27,TRBJ2-7,CASSSGTSVYEQYF,TGTGCCAGCAGCTCCGGGACTAGCGTTTACGAGCAGTACTTC
-,-,TRBV10-3,TRBJ1-1,CAISGRRGTMNTEAFF,TGTGCCATCAGTGGCCGCAGGGGAACCATGAACACTGAAGCTTTCTTT
-,few,TRBV20-1,TRBJ2-6,CSARDNSGANVLTF,TGCAGTGCTAGAGATAACTCTGGGGCCAACGTCCTGACTTTC
TRBD1,-,TRBV20-1,TRBJ1-5,CSAGGQGWSQPQHF,TGCAGTGCAGGCGGACAGGGATGGAGTCAGCCCCAGCATTTT
-,few,TRBV7-9,TRBJ2-5,CASTDSAQETQYF,TGTGCCAGCACCGACAGTGCCCAAGAGACCCAGTACTTC
-,many,TRBV20-1,TRBJ1-5,CSARAGDQPQHF,TGCAGTGCTAGAGCCGGGGATCAGCCCCAGCATTTT
-,many,TRBV25-1,TRBJ2-1,CASSDGYYNEQFF,TGTGCCAGCAGTGATGGCTACTACAATGAGCAGTTCTTC
-,-,TRBV20-1,TRBJ2-1,CSARDRKGGNRNEQFF,TGCAGTGCTAGAGATCGGAAGGGCGGGAATCGTAATGAGCAGTTCTTC
-,many,TRBV20-1,TRBJ2-7,CSARIQGLYEQYF,TGCAGTGCTAGGATCCAGGGTCTCTACGAGCAGTACTTC
-,few,TRBV20-1,TRBJ2-3,CSASEVSTDTQYF,TGCAGTGCTAGTGAAGTCTCCACAGATACGCAGTATTTT
-,-,TRBV12-3/TRBV12-4,TRBJ1-1,CASSLARDRDTEAFF,TGTGCCAGCAGTTTAGCTCGGGATAGGGACACTGAAGCTTTCTTT
-,many,TRBV20-1,TRBJ1-6,CSAGGYSPLHF,TGCAGTGCTGGCGGGTATTCACCCCTCCACTTT
-,few,TRBV7-2,TRBJ2-1,CASSFSENEQFF,TGTGCCAGCAGCTTCTCCGAAAATGAGCAGTTCTTC
-,many,TRBV4-1,TRBJ2-2,CASSYSRNTGELFF,TGCGCCAGCAGTTATTCCAGGAACACCGGGGAGCTGTTTTTT
-,few,TRBV2,TRBJ2-3,CASSTRRQGGTDTQYF,TGTGCCAGCAGTACCCGGCGACAGGGAGGGACAGATACGCAGTATTTT
-,many,TRBV24-1,TRBJ2-3,CATSDASWDTQYF,TGTGCCACCAGTGATGCATCCTGGGATACGCAGTATTTT
TRBD1,-,TRBV20-1,TRBJ2-1,CSASRDRVSYNEQFF,TGCAGTGCTAGTCGCGACAGGGTCTCCTACAATGAGCAGTTCTTC
-,-,TRBV12-3/TRBV12-4,TRBJ2-5,CASSNGSETQYF,TGTGCCAGCAGCAACGGCTCAGAGACCCAGTACTTC
-,many,TRBV7-7,TRBJ1-3,CASSPDSTNGNTIYF,TGTGCCAGCAGCCCCGACAGCACGAATGGAAACACCATATATTTT
TRBD1,many,TRBV10-3,TRBJ1-2,CAMTGGDGYTF,TGTGCCATGACAGGGGGTGATGGCTACACCTTC
-,many,TRBV6-5,TRBJ1-3,CASSYEREGNTIYF,TGTGCCAGCAGTTACGAGAGGGAGGGAAACACCATATATTTT
TRBD2,-,TRBV3-1,TRBJ2-7,CTSSLIGLAGQGDYEQYF,TGTACCAGCAGTTTAATCGGCTTAGCGGGCCAAGGCGACTACGAGCAGTACTTC
TRBD1,many,TRBV20-1,TRBJ2-2,CSASQDRATGELFF,TGCAGTGCTAGCCAGGACAGGGCCACCGGGGAGCTGTTTTTT